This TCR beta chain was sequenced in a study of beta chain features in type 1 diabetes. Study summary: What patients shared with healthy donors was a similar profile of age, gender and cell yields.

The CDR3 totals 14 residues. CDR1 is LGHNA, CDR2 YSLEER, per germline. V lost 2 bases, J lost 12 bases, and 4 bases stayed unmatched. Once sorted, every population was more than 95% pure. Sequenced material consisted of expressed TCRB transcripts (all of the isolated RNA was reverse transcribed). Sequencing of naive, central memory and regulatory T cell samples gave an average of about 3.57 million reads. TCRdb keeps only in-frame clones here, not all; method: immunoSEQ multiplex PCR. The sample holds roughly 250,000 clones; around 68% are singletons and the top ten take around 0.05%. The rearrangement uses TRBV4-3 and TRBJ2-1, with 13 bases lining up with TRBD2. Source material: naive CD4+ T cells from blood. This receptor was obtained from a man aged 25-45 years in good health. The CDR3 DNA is TGCGCCAGCAGCCAACTACTAGCGGGAGGGGGGCAGTTCTTC. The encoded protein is CASSQLLAGGGQFF.